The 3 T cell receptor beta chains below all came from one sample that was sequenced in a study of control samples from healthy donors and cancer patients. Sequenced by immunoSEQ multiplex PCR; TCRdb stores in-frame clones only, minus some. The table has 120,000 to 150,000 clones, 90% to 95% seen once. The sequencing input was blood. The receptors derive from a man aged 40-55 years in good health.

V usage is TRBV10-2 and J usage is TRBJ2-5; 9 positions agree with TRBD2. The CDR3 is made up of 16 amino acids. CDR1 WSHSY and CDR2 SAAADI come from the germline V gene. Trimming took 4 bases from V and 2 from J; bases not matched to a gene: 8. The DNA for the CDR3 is TGCGCCAGCAGTGGAGGAAGCGGGGGGAGACAAGAGACCCAGTACTTC. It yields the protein CASSGGSGGRQETQYF.

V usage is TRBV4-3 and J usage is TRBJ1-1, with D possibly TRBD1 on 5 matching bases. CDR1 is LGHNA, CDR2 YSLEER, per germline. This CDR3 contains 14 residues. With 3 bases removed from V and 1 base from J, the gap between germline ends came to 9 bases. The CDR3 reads CASSQGLSNTEAFF. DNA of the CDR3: TGCGCCAGCAGCCAGGGACTCTCGAACACTGAAGCTTTCTTT.

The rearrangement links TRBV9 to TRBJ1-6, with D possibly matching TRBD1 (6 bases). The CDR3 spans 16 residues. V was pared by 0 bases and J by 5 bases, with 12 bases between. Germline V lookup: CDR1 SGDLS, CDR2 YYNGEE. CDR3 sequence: CASSVGGGAHNSPLHF. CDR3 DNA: TGTGCCAGCAGCGTAGGTGGGGGGGCCCATAATTCACCCCTCCACTTT.